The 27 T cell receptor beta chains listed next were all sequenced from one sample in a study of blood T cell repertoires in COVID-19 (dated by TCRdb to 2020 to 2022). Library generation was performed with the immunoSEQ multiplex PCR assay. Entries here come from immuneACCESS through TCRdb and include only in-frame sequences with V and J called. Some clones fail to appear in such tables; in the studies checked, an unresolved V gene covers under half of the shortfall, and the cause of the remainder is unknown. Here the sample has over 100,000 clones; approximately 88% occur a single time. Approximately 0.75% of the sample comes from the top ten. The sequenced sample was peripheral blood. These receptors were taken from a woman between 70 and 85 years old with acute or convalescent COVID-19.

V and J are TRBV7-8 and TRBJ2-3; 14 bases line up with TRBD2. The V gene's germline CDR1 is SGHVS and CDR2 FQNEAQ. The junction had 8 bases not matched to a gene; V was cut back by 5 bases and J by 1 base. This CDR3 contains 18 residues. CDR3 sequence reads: CASSPQTSGGAGTDTQYF. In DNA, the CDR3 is TGTGCCAGCAGCCCCCAGACTAGCGGGGGGGCGGGCACAGATACGCAGTATTTT.

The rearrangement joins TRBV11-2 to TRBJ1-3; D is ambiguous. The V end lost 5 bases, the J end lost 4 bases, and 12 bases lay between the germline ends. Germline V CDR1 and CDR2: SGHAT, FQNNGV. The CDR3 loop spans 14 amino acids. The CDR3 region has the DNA TGTGCCAGCAGCCGCTCGGCGGAAGGAAACACCATATATTTT. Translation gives CASSRSAEGNTIYF. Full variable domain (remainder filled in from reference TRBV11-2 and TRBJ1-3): EAGVAQSPRYKIIEKRQSVAFWCNPISGHATLYWYQQILGQGPKLLIQFQNNGVVDDSQLPKDRFSAERLKGVDSTLKIQPAKLEDSAVYLCASSRSAEGNTIYFGEGSWLTVV.

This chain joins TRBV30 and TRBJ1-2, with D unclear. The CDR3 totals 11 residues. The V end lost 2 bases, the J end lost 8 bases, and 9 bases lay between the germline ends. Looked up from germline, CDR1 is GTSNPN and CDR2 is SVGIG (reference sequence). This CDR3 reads CAWSSSVGYTF. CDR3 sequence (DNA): TGTGCCTGGAGTTCATCGGTGGGCTACACCTTC.

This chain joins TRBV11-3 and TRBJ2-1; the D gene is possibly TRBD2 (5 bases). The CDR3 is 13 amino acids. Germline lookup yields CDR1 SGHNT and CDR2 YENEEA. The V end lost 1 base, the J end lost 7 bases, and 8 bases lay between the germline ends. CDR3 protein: CASSLVLGNEQFF. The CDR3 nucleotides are TGTGCCAGCAGCTTAGTACTAGGAAATGAGCAGTTCTTC.

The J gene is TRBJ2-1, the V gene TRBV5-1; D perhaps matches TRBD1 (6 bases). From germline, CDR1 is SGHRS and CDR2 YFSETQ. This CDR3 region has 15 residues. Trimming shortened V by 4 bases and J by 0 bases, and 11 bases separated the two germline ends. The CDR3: CASSPQGFSYNEQFF. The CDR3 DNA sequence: TGCGCCAGCAGCCCGCAGGGGTTCTCCTACAATGAGCAGTTCTTC.

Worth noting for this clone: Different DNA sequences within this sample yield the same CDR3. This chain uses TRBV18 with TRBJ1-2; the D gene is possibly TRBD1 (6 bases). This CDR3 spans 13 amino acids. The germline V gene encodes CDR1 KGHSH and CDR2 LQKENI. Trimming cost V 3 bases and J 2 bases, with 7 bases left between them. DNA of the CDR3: TGTGCCAGCTCACCCGACAGGAACTATGGCTACACCTTC. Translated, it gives CASSPDRNYGYTF.

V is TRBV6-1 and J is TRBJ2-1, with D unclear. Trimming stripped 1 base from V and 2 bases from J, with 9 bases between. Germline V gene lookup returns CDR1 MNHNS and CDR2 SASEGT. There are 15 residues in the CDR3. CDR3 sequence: CASSEVRGTYNEQFF. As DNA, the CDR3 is TGTGCCAGCAGTGAAGTCAGAGGTACCTACAATGAGCAGTTCTTC.

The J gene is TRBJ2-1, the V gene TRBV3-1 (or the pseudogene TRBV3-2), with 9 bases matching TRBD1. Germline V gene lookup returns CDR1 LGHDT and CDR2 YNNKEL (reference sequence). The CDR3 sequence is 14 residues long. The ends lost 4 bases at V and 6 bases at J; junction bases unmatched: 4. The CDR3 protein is CASSLGTGFNEQFF. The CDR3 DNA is TGTGCCAGCAGCCTCGGGACAGGGTTCAATGAGCAGTTCTTC.

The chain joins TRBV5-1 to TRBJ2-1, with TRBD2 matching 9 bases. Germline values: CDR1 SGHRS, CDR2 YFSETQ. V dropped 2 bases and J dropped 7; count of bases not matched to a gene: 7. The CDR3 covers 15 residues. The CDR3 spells CASSFLAGAENEQFF. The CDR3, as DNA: TGCGCCAGCAGCTTTTTAGCGGGGGCCGAAAATGAGCAGTTCTTC.

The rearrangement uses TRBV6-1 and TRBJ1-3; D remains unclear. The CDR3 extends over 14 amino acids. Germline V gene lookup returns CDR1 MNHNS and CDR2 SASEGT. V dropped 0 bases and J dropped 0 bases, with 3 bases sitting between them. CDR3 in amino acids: CASSEASSGNTIYF. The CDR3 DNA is TGTGCCAGCAGTGAAGCCAGCTCTGGAAACACCATATATTTT.

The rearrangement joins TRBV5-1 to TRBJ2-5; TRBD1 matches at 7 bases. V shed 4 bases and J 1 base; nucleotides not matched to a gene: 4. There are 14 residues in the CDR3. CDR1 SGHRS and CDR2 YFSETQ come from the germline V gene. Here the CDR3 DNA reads TGCGCCAGCAGCACGGGACAGTCCCAAGAGACCCAGTACTTC. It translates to CASSTGQSQETQYF. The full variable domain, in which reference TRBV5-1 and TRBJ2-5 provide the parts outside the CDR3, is KAGVTQTPRYLIKTRGQQVTLSCSPISGHRSVSWYQQTPGQGLQFLFEYFSETQRNKGNFPGRFSGRQFSNSRSEMNVSTLELGDSALYLCASSTGQSQETQYFGPGTRLLVL.

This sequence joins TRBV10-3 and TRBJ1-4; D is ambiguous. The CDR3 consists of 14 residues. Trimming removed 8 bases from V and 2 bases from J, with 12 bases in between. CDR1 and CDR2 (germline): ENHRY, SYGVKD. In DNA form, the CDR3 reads TGTGCCATCGGAGGGATGTCTACTAATGAAAAACTGTTTTTT. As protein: CAIGGMSTNEKLFF.

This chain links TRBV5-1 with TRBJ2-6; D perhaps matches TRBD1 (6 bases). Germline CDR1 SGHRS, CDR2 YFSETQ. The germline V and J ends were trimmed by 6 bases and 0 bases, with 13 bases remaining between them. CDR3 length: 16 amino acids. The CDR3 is CASTPIGGSGANVLTF. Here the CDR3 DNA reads TGCGCCAGCACCCCGATAGGGGGCTCTGGGGCCAACGTCCTGACTTTC.

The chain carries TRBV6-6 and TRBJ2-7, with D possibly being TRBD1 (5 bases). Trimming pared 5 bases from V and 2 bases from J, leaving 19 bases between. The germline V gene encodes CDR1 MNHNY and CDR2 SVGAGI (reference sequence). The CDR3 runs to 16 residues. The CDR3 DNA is TGTGCCAGCAGTGGGCCGACAGTGGCGAAGCCCTACGAGCAGTACTTC. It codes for CASSGPTVAKPYEQYF.

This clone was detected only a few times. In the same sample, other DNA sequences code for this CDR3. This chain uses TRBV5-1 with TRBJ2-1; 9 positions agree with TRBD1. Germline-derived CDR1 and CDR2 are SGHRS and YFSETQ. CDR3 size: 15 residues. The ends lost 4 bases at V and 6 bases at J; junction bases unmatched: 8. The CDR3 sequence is CASSLEQGAGNEQFF. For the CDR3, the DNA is TGCGCCAGCAGCCTTGAACAGGGGGCAGGCAATGAGCAGTTCTTC.

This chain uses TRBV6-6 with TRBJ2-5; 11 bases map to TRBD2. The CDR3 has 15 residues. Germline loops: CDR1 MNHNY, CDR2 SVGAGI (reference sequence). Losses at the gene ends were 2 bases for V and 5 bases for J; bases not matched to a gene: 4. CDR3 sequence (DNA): TGTGCCAGCAGTTACCCTTTAGCGGGGGGGGAGACCCAGTACTTC. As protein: CASSYPLAGGETQYF.

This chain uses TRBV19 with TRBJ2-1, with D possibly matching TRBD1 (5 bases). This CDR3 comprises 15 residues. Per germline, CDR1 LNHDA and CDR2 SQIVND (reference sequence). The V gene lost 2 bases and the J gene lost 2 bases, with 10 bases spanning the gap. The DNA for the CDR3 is TGTGCCAGTAGTATATTGTCAGGGCCCTACAATGAGCAGTTCTTC. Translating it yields CASSILSGPYNEQFF.

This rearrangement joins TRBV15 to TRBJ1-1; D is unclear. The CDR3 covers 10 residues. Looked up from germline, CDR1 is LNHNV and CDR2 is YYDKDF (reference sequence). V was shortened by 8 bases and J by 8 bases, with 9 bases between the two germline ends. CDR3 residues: CATGEGEAFF. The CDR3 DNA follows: TGTGCCACCGGGGAGGGAGAAGCTTTCTTT.

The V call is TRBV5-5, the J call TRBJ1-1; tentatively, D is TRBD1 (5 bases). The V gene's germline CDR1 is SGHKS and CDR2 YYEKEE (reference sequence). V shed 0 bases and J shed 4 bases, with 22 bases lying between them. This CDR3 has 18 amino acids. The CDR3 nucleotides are TGTGCCAGCAGCTTGGCCTCGTCAGGGTGGGGTTGGGGCACTGAAGCTTTCTTT. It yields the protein CASSLASSGWGWGTEAFF. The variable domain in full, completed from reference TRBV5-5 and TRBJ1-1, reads DAGVTQSPTHLIKTRGQQVTLRCSPISGHKSVSWYQQVLGQGPQFIFQYYEKEERGRGNFPDRFSARQFPNYSSELNVNALLLGDSALYLCASSLASSGWGWGTEAFFGQGTRLTVV.

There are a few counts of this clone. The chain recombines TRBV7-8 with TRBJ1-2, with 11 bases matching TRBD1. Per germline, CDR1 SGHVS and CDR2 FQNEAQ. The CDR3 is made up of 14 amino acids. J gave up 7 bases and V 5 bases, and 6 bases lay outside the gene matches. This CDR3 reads CASSHRTGGSGYTF. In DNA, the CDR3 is TGTGCCAGCAGCCACCGGACAGGGGGCAGTGGCTACACCTTC.

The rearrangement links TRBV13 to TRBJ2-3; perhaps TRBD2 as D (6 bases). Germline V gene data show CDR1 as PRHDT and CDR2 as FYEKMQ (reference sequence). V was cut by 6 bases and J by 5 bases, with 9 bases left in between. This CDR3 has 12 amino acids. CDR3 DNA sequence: TGTGCCAGCAGTTACGGGGGAGATACGCAGTATTTT. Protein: CASSYGGDTQYF.

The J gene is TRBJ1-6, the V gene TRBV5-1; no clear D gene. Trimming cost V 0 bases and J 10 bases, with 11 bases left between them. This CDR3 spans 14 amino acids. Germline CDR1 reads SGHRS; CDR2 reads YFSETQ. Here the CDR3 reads CASSLGARESPLHF. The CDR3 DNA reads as TGCGCCAGCAGCTTGGGGGCCCGGGAATCACCCCTCCACTTT.

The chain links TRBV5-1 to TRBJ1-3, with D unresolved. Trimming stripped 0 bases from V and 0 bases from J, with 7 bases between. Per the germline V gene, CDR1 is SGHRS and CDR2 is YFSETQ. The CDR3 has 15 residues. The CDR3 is CASSLVGSSGNTIYF. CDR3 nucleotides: TGCGCCAGCAGCTTGGTAGGGAGCTCTGGAAACACCATATATTTT. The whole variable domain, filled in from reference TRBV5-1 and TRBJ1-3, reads KAGVTQTPRYLIKTRGQQVTLSCSPISGHRSVSWYQQTPGQGLQFLFEYFSETQRNKGNFPGRFSGRQFSNSRSEMNVSTLELGDSALYLCASSLVGSSGNTIYFGEGSWLTVV.

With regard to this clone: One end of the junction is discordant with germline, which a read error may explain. CDR3 nucleotides: TGTGCCAGCAGTGTCGCCGGACAGGGGCCCGTAGGTTTT. This codes for CASSVAGQGPVGF. The rearrangement joins TRBV12-3 or TRBV12-4 to TRBJ1-3; 9 bases line up with TRBD1. CDR3 length equals 13 residues.

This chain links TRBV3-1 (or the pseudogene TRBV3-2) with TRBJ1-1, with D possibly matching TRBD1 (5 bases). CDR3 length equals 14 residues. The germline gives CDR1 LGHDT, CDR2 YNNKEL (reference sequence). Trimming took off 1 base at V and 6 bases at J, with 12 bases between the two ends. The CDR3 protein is CASSQGQVGAEAFF. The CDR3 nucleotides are TGTGCCAGCAGCCAAGGGCAGGTAGGGGCTGAAGCTTTCTTT.

The CDR3 nucleotides read TGTGCCTGGAGTGTAGGGAGTTTAGCTAATGAGCAGTTCTTC. Amino acids: CAWSVGSLANEQFF. V and J are TRBV30 and TRBJ2-1; TRBD2 might be the D (5 bases). The CDR3 is 14 residues long. CDR1 and CDR2 from the germline V gene are GTSNPN and SVGIG (reference sequence). V was trimmed by 0 bases and J by 7 bases, leaving 13 bases between them.

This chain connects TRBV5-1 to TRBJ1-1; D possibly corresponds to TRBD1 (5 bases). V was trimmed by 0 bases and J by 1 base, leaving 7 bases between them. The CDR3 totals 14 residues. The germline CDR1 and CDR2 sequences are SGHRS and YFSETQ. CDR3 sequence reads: CASSLERGNTEAFF. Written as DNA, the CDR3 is TGCGCCAGCAGCTTGGAAAGGGGGAACACTGAAGCTTTCTTT.